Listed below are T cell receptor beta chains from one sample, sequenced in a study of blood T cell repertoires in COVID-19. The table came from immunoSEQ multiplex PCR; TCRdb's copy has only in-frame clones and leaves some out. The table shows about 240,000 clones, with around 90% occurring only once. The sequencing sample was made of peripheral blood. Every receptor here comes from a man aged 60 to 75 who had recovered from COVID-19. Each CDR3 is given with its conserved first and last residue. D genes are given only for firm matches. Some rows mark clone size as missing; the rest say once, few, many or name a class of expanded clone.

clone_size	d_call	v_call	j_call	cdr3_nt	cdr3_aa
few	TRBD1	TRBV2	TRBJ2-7	TGTGCCAGCATGTTGGGACAGGGGGCTTACGAGCAGTACTTC	CASMLGQGAYEQYF
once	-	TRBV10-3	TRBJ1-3	TGTGCCATCAGTGAGGGGGGGAGAAACACCATATATTTT	CAISEGGRNTIYF
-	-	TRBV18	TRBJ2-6	TGTGCCAGCTCACCCACCGGACAGTCTGGGGCCAACGTCCTGACTTTC	CASSPTGQSGANVLTF
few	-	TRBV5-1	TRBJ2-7	TGCGCCAGCAGCTTGGGACAGGTTTCCGAGCAGTACTTC	CASSLGQVSEQYF
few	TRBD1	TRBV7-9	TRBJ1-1	TGTGCCAGCAGCTTCAACAGGGGTAGTGAAGCTTTCTTT	CASSFNRGSEAFF
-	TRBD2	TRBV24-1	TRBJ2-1	TGTGCCACCAGTGTCCCGGGACTAGGACTCTACAATGAGCAGTTCTTC	CATSVPGLGLYNEQFF
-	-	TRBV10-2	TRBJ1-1	TGCGCCACCTCAATGCAGGGAAATACTGAAGCTTTCTTT	CATSMQGNTEAFF
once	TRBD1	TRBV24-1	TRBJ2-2	TGTGCCACCAGTGACCGAGGACAGGGGGCGTCCGGGGAGCTGTTTTTT	CATSDRGQGASGELFF
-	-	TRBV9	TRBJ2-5	TGTGCCAGCGACCGGGGACTCCGGTACCAAGAGACCCAGTACTTC	CASDRGLRYQETQYF
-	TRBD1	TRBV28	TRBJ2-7	TGTGCCAGCAGCTCCGGGACAGGGGGCGACGAGCAGTACTTC	CASSSGTGGDEQYF
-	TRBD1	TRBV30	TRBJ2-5	TGTGCCTGGAGTGTACAGGGGGGAACGGAGACCCAGTACTTC	CAWSVQGGTETQYF
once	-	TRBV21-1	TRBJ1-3	TGTGCCAGCAGCCCAATTAGGCGGGTAACGGAGGGAAACACCATATATTTT	CASSPIRRVTEGNTIYF
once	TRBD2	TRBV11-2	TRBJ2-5	TGTGCCAGCAGCCCTTGGATAGCGGGGGGGCCGGGTCAAGAGACCCAGTACTTC	CASSPWIAGGPGQETQYF
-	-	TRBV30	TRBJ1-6	TGTGCCCTGTCCCTAGGGGGTAATTCACCCCTCCACTTT	CALSLGGNSPLHF
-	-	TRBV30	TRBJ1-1	TGTGCCTGGAGTTTTGGAGGTGGCACTGAAGCTTTCTTT	CAWSFGGGTEAFF
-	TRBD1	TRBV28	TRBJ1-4	TGTGCCAGCAGTACCCGGGACAGGGGGCTTGAAAAACTGTTTTTT	CASSTRDRGLEKLFF
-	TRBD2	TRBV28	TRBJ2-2	TGTGCCAGCAACTTGGGGGGGGTCGGCGGGGAGCTGTTTTTT	CASNLGGVGGELFF
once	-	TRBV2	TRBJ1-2	TGTGCCAGTGGGGGCGGCGGACAAGACACCTTC	CASGGGGQDTF
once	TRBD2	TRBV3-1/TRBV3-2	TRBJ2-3	TGTGCCAGCAGCCAAGGTTCTAGCGGACCAGGAGATACGCAGTATTTT	CASSQGSSGPGDTQYF
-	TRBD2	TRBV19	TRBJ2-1	TGTGCCAGTAGTATCGCCTCGGGACTAGCGGGGGCCACCCGCGAGTACAATGAGCAGTTCTTC	CASSIASGLAGATREYNEQFF